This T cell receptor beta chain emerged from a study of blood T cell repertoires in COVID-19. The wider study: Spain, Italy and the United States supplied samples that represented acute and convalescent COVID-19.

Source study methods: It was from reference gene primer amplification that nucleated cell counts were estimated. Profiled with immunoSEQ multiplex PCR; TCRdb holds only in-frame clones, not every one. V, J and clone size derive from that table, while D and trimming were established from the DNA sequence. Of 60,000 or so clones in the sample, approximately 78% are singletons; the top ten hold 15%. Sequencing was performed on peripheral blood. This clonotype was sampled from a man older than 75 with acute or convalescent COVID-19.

The CDR3, as DNA: TGTGCCAGCAACCTCGAGCGTACTGAAGCTTTCTTT. Amino acids: CASNLERTEAFF. This chain joins TRBV2 and TRBJ1-1; no definite D call. The germline CDR1 and CDR2 sequences are SNHLY and FYNNEI. V lost 7 bases, J lost 5 bases, and 11 bases lay in between. The CDR3 consists of 12 residues. Complete variable domain (other parts from reference TRBV2 and TRBJ1-1): EPEVTQTPSHQVTQMGQEVILRCVPISNHLYFYWYRQILGQKVEFLVSFYNNEISEKSEIFDDQFSVERPDGSNFTLKIRSTKLEDSAMYFCASNLERTEAFFGQGTRLTVV.